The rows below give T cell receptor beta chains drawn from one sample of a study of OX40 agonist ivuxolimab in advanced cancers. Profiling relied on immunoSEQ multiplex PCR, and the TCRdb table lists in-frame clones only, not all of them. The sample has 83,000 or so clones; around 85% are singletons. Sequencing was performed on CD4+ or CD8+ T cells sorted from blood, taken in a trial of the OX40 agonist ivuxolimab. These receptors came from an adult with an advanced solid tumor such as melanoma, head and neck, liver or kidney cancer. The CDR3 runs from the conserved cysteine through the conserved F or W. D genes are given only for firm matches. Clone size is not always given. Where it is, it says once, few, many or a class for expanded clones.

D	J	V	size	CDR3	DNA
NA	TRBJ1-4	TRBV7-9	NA	CASSLARTVEKLFF	TGTGCCAGCAGCTTAGCCAGGACAGTGGAAAAACTGTTTTTT
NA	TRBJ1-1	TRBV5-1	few	CASSSLQNTEAFF	TGCGCCAGCAGCTCCCTCCAGAATACCGAAGCTTTCTTT
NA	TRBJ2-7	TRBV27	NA	CASSPRVRGYEQYF	TGTGCCAGCTCCCCCAGGGTTCGTGGCTACGAGCAGTACTTC
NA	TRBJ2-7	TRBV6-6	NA	CASSPPPGGGYEQYF	TGTGCCAGCAGTCCCCCTCCAGGGGGGGGCTACGAGCAGTACTTC
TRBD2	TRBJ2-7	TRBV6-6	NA	CASSYSGGGTYEQYF	TGTGCCAGCAGTTACTCTGGCGGGGGGACCTACGAGCAGTACTTC
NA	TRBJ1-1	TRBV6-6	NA	CASTPNTEAFF	TGTGCCAGCACCCCGAACACTGAAGCTTTCTTT
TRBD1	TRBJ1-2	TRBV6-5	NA	CACSKDRVRGYTF	TGTGCCTGCTCGAAGGACAGGGTGCGGGGCTACACCTTC
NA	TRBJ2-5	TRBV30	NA	CAWSALGQQQEAQYF	TGTGCCTGGAGTGCCCTAGGACAGCAACAAGAGGCCCAGTACTTC
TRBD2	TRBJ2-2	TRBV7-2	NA	CASSLDAGADTGELFF	TGTGCCAGCAGCTTAGACGCGGGAGCTGACACCGGGGAGCTGTTTTTT
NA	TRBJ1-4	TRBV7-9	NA	CASSLQGDEKLFF	TGTGCCAGCAGCTTACAAGGGGACGAAAAACTGTTTTTT